This TCR beta chain was retrieved from a study of blood T cell repertoires in COVID-19. Trimming left V 0 bases short and J 4 bases short, with 10 bases between. This CDR3 region has 15 residues. In germline, CDR1 is SGHNT, CDR2 YYREEE (reference sequence). The protocol was immunoSEQ multiplex PCR, while the TCRdb copy is restricted to in-frame clones and leaves out a portion. Altogether roughly 240,000 clones are present, roughly 82% being singletons, with the ten largest covering 5.5% to 6%. This receptor was taken from a woman of 80 years or more with COVID-19, enrolled during active disease. The sample taken for sequencing was peripheral blood. The chain couples TRBV5-4 to TRBJ2-2; a weak D match, TRBD2 (5 bases). The CDR3 DNA is TGTGCCAGCAGCTTGGTCGGGAATCCCACCGGGGAGCTGTTTTTT. Translated: CASSLVGNPTGELFF.